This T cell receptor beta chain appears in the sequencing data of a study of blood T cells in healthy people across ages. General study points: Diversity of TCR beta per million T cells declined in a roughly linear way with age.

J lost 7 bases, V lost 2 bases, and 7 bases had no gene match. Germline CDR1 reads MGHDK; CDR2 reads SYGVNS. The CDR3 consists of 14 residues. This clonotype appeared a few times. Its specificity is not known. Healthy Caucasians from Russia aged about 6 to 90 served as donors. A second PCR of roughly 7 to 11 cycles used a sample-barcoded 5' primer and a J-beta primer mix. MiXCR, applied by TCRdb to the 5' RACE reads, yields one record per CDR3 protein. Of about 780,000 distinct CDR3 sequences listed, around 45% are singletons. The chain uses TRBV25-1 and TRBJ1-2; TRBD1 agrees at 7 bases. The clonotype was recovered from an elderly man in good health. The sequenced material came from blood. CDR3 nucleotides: TGTGCCAGCAGTGAAGCCGAATACAGGGGTGGCTACACCTTC. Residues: CASSEAEYRGGYTF.